A selection of T cell receptor beta chains follows, all from one sample in a study of T cells in Graves' hyperthyroidism and ophthalmopathy. TCRdb fed the multiplex PCR reads into MiXCR, producing one record per CDR3 protein. This sample has hundreds of thousands of distinct CDR3 sequences, with around 15% found just once. The source material was blood. Receptors were obtained from a woman aged 18 to 35 with Graves' hyperthyroidism. The CDR3 runs from the conserved cysteine through the conserved F or W. A D gene is named only where the DNA matches it firmly. Some rows mark clone size as missing; the rest say once, few, many or name a class of expanded clone.

v_call: TRBV15
j_call: TRBJ1-2
d_call: NA
clone_size: many
cdr3_aa: CATSRNGRGLDGYTF
cdr3_nt: TGTGCCACCAGCCGCAACGGGCGGGGGCTAGATGGCTACACCTTC

v_call: TRBV4-1
j_call: TRBJ2-1
d_call: TRBD2
clone_size: NA
cdr3_aa: CASSHGGGSSYNEQFF
cdr3_nt: TGCGCCAGCAGCCATGGCGGGGGGTCCTCCTACAATGAGCAGTTCTTC

v_call: TRBV20-1
j_call: TRBJ1-1
d_call: NA
clone_size: NA
cdr3_aa: CSARFPPDSFEAFF
cdr3_nt: TGCAGTGCTAGATTTCCCCCGGACAGTTTTGAAGCTTTCTTT

v_call: TRBV2
j_call: TRBJ2-1
d_call: NA
clone_size: many
cdr3_aa: CASRPTPGQLKQFF
cdr3_nt: TGTGCCAGCAGACCAACCCCTGGACAGCTAAAGCAGTTCTTC

v_call: TRBV6-5
j_call: TRBJ1-5
d_call: NA
clone_size: few
cdr3_aa: CASSSSGGESQPQHF
cdr3_nt: TGTGCCAGCAGTTCCTCCGGGGGCGAGAGTCAGCCCCAGCATTTT

v_call: TRBV19
j_call: TRBJ1-5
d_call: TRBD1
clone_size: few
cdr3_aa: CATGTVDGRNQPQHF
cdr3_nt: TGTGCAACAGGGACAGTAGACGGAAGGAATCAGCCCCAGCATTTT

v_call: TRBV7-3
j_call: TRBJ2-1
d_call: TRBD1
clone_size: many
cdr3_aa: CASSLGDRISYNEQFF
cdr3_nt: TGTGCCAGCAGCTTAGGGGACAGGATCTCCTACAATGAGCAGTTCTTC

v_call: TRBV20-1
j_call: TRBJ2-7
d_call: NA
clone_size: many
cdr3_aa: CSAIPGTPGEQYF
cdr3_nt: TGCAGTGCTATACCAGGGACCCCCGGCGAGCAGTACTTC

v_call: TRBV11-2
j_call: TRBJ2-7
d_call: NA
clone_size: many
cdr3_aa: CASSTGAAYEQYF
cdr3_nt: TGTGCCAGCAGCACAGGCGCCGCTTACGAGCAGTACTTC

v_call: TRBV29-1
j_call: TRBJ2-7
d_call: NA
clone_size: few
cdr3_aa: CSAAGVVGEQYF
cdr3_nt: TGCAGCGCCGCAGGGGTAGTAGGGGAGCAGTACTTC